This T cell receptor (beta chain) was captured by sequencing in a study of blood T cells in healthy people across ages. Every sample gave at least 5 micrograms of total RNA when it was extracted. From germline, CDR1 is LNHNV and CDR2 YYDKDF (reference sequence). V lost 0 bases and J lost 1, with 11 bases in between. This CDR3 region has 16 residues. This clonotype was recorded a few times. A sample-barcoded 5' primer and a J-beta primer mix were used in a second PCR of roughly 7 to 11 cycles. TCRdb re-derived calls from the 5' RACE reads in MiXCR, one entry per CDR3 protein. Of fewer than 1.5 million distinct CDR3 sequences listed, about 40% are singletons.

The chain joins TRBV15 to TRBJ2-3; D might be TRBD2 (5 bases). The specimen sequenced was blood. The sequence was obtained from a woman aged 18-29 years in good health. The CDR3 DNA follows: TGTGCCACCAGCAGAGATGGACTCCAAGGCACAGATACGCAGTATTTT. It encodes CATSRDGLQGTDTQYF. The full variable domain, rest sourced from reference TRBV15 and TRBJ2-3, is DAMVIQNPRYQVTQFGKPVTLSCSQTLNHNVMYWYQQKSSQAPKLLFHYYDKDFNNEADTPDNFQSRRPNTSFCFLDIRSPGLGDTAMYLCATSRDGLQGTDTQYFGPGTRLTVL.